This T cell receptor beta chain was retrieved from a study of cytomegalovirus exposure and HLA in healthy donors. Study-level information: An earlier analysis identified 117 million unique TCR beta sequences in about 180 million T cells. Study-level findings and limits: According to a later analysis, most TCR beta chains associated with CMV appeared HLA-restricted. Rarity marked most TCR sequences, yet some public TCRs occurred in many donors. A later analysis showed HLA-associated TCR beta chains outstripping equally common others in clonal expansion.

CDR3 length: 11 residues. Germline V gives CDR1 MGHRA, CDR2 YSYEKL. V dropped 4 bases and J dropped 8 bases, with 5 bases sitting between them. The PCR was carried out with 60 Vbeta primers and 13 Jbeta primers. Repertoires were generated with immunoSEQ multiplex PCR, while TCRdb's copy carries only in-frame clones and drops some. The sample records approximately 150,000 clones, roughly a tenth being singletons. This clone was detected only a few times. Its target is unknown. V is TRBV4-1 and J is TRBJ2-2; possible D gene TRBD2, 5 bases. This clonotype originated in a male donor in good health and CMV-seronegative. The sample was PBMCs. The CDR3 bases are TGCGCCAGCAGCCGGACTGGGGAGCTGTTTTTT. It specifies CASSRTGELFF.